This entry is about one T cell receptor (beta chain). Its antigen remains unidentified. The sample is drawn from a study of cytomegalovirus exposure and HLA in healthy donors. Study-wide results and limits: There were several of the most significant clusters that appeared linked to common viral pathogens in a later analysis.

PCR was performed using 60 Vbeta and 13 Jbeta primers. Profiled with immunoSEQ multiplex PCR; TCRdb holds only in-frame clones, not every one. The table records under 80,000 clones, 60% to 80% of them present only once. The CDR3 length is 16 residues. Germline V gene sequence: CDR1 LGHNA, CDR2 YNFKEQ. V lost 4 bases to trimming and J lost 2 bases; unmatched junction nucleotides: 10. The clonotype was recovered from a woman aged 40-49 years in good health and CMV-seronegative. This chain connects TRBV4-2 to TRBJ2-5; TRBD2 agrees at 7 bases. Sequenced material: PBMCs. The CDR3 bases are TGTGCCAGCAGCCTCGGCCTTGGGACTAATCAAGAGACCCAGTACTTC. Its protein is CASSLGLGTNQETQYF.